This T cell receptor beta chain comes out of a study of T cell clonotyping in hematopoietic cell transplantation. Recipient blood drawn about 28 days pretransplant and days 30, 100, 180 after. The table came from immunoSEQ multiplex PCR; TCRdb's copy has only in-frame clones and leaves some out. The data hold around 12,000 clones, with around 74% observed a single time. The germline gives CDR1 SGHNT, CDR2 YYREEE (reference sequence). V lost 4 bases to trimming and J lost 9 bases, with 16 bases between them. The CDR3 length is 13 residues. This clone was detected a few times. This TCR came from a male patient aged 60 to 75 who had an allogeneic stem cell transplant from an unrelated donor, so the T cells may come from the graft donor. Some clones in this sample may be carry-over from other donors' samples. The chain is built from TRBV5-4 and TRBJ1-2, with D unclear. The material was peripheral blood mononuclear cells, obtained 180 days after allogeneic stem cell transplant. CDR3 in amino acids: CASSESHRASYTF. The CDR3, as DNA: TGTGCCAGCAGCGAGAGTCACCGGGCAAGCTACACCTTC.